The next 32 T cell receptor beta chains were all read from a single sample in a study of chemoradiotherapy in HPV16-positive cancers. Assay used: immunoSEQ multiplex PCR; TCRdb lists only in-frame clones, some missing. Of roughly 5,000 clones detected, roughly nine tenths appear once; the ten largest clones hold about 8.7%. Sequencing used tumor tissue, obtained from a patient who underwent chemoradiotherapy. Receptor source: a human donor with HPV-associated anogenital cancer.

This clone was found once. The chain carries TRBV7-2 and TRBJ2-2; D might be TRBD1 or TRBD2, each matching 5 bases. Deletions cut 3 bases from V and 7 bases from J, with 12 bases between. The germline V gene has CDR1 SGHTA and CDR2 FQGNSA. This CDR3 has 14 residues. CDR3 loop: CASSLGRQYGELFF. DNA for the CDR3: TGTGCCAGCAGCTTGGGGAGACAGTACGGGGAGCTGTTTTTT.

CDR3 loop: CASSQPRLAGDTQYF. For the CDR3, the DNA is TGTGCCAGCAGTCAACCGAGACTAGCGGGGGATACGCAGTATTTT. The chain recombines TRBV6-5 with TRBJ2-3, with 11 nucleotides matching TRBD2. J was trimmed by 6 bases and V by 5 bases; bases with no gene match: 7. In germline, CDR1 is MNHEY, CDR2 SVGAGI. This CDR3 is built from 15 residues.

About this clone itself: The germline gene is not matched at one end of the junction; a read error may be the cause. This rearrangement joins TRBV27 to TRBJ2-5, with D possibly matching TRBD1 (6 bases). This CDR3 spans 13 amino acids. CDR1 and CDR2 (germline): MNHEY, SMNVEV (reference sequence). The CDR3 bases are TGTGCCAGCAGCTTATCCCAAGGGGGGACCCAGTACTTC. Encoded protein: CASSLSQGGTQYF.

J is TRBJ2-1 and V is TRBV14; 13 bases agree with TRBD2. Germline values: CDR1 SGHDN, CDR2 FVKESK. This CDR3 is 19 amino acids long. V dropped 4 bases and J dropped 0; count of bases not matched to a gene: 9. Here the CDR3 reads CASSPLLAGGPRSYNEQFF. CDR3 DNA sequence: TGTGCCAGCAGCCCCCTACTAGCGGGGGGGCCACGCTCCTACAATGAGCAGTTCTTC.

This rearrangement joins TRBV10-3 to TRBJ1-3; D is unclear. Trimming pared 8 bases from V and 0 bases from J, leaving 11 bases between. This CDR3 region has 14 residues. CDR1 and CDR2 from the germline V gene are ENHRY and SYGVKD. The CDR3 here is CAIRPGSSGNTIYF. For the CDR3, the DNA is TGTGCCATCCGTCCAGGTTCCTCTGGAAACACCATATATTTT.

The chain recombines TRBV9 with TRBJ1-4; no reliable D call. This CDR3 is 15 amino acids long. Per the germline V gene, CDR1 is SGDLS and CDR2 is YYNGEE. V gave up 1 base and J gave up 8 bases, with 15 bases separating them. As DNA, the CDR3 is TGTGCCAGCAGCGTATCAGGTGGTGAGGGCGAAAAACTGTTTTTT. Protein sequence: CASSVSGGEGEKLFF.

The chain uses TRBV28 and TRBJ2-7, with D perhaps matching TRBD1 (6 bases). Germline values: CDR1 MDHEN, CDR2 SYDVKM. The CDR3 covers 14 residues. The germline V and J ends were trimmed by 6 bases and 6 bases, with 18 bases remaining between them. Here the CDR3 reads CASRGPGHQSEQYF. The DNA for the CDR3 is TGTGCCAGCAGAGGACCGGGACACCAGAGCGAGCAGTACTTC.

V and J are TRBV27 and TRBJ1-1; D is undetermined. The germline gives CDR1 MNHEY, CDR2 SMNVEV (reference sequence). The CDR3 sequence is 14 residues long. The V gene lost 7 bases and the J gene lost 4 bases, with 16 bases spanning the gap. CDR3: CASTLSASGTEAFF. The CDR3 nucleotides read TGTGCCAGCACCCTGTCGGCCTCGGGCACTGAAGCTTTCTTT.

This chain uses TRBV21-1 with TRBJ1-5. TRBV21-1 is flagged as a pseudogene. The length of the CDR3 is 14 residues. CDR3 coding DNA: TGTGCCAGCAGCAAAGCTCTGGGCAATCAGCCCCAGCATTTT. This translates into CASSKALGNQPQHF.

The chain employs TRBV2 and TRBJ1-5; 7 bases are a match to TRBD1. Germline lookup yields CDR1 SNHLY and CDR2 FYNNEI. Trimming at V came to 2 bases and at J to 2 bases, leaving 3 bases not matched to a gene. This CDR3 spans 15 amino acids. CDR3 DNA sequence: TGTGCCAGCAGTGAACTTGACAGGGGCAATCAGCCCCAGCATTTT. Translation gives CASSELDRGNQPQHF.

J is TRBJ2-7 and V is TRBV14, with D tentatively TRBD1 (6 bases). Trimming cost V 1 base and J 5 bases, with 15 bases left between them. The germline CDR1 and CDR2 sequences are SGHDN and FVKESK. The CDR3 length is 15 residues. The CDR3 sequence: CASSQARGTNHEQYF. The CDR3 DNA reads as TGTGCCAGCAGCCAAGCTAGAGGGACAAACCACGAGCAGTACTTC.

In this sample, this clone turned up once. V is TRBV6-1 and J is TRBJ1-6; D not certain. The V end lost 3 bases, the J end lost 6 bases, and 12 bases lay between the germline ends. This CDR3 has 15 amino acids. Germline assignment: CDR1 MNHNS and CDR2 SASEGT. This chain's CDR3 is CASSDELASNSPLHF. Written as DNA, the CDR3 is TGTGCCAGCAGTGACGAGTTGGCGAGTAATTCACCCCTCCACTTT.

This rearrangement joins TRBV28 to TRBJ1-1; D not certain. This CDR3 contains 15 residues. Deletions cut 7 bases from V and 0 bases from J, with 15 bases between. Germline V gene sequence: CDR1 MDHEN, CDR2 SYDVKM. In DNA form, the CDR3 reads TGTGCCAGCATCTATTCCGACATCATGAACACTGAAGCTTTCTTT. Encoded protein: CASIYSDIMNTEAFF. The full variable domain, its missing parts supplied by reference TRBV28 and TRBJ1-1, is DVKVTQSSRYLVKRTGEKVFLECVQDMDHENMFWYRQDPGLGLRLIYFSYDVKMKEKGDIPEGYSVSREKKERFSLILESASTNQTSMYLCASIYSDIMNTEAFFGQGTRLTVV.

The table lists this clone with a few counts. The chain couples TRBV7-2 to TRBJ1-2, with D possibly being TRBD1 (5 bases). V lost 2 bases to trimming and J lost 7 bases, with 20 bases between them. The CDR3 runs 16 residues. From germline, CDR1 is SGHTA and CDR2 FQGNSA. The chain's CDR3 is CASSLSLAGRSGGYTF. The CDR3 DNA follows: TGTGCCAGCAGCTTATCGCTTGCAGGGAGGTCGGGTGGCTACACCTTC.

CDR3 amino acids: CASSFQQGNQPQHF. The CDR3 DNA follows: TGTGCCAGCAGTTTTCAGCAGGGGAATCAGCCCCAGCATTTT. V and J are TRBV27 and TRBJ1-5; perhaps TRBD1 as D (6 bases). The CDR3 consists of 14 residues. Germline V gives CDR1 MNHEY, CDR2 SMNVEV (reference sequence). The germline V and J ends were trimmed by 3 bases and 4 bases, with 10 bases remaining between them.

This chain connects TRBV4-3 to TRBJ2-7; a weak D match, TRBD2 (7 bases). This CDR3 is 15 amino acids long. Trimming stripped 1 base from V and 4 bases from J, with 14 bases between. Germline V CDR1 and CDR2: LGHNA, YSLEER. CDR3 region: CASSQVWRGLYEQYF. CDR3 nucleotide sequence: TGCGCCAGCAGCCAAGTTTGGCGGGGGCTTTACGAGCAGTACTTC.

The CDR3 spells CASSWTGQNTGELFF. CDR3 nucleotides: TGCGCCAGCAGCTGGACGGGACAGAACACCGGGGAGCTGTTTTTT. The chain employs TRBV5-1 and TRBJ2-2, with D tentatively TRBD1 (6 bases). The V gene's germline CDR1 is SGHRS and CDR2 YFSETQ. The length of the CDR3 is 15 residues. V dropped 3 bases and J dropped 1 base, with 10 bases sitting between them.

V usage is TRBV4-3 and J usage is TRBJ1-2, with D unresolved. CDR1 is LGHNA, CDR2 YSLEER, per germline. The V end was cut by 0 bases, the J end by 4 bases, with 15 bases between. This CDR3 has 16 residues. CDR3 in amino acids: CASSQDRRTLSYGYTF. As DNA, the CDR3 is TGCGCCAGCAGCCAAGATCGCCGCACCCTCTCCTATGGCTACACCTTC.

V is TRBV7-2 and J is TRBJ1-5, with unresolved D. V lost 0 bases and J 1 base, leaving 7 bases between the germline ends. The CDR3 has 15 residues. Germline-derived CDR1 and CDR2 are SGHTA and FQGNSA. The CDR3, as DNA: TGTGCCAGCAGCTTAGCCTTCTTGAGCAATCAGCCCCAGCATTTT. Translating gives CASSLAFLSNQPQHF.

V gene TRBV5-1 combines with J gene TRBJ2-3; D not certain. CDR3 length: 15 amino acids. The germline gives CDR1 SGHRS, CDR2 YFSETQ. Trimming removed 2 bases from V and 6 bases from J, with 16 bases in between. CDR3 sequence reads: CASSFSWTESDTQYF. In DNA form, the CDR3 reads TGCGCCAGCAGCTTCTCTTGGACGGAGTCCGATACGCAGTATTTT.

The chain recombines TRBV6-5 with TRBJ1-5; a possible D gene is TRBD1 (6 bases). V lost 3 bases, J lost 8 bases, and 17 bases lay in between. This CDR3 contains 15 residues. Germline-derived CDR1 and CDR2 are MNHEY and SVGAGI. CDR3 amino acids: CASSYSMQGLEPQHF. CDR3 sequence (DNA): TGTGCCAGCAGTTATTCGATGCAGGGGCTGGAGCCCCAGCATTTT.

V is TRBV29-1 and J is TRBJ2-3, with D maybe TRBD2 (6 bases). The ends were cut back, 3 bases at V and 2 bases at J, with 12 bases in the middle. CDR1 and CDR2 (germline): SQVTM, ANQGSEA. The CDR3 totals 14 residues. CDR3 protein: CSVDPSVLTDTQYF. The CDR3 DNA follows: TGCAGCGTTGACCCTAGCGTACTCACAGATACGCAGTATTTT.

The CDR3 nucleotides are TGTGCCAGCAGCGTGTCCGGGATTAAAGAGACCCAGTACTTC. Amino acid sequence: CASSVSGIKETQYF. The chain combines TRBV7-9 with TRBJ2-5; D might be TRBD2 (5 bases). This CDR3 has 14 amino acids. The V end lost 5 bases, the J end lost 3 bases, and 13 bases lay between the germline ends. Germline V lookup: CDR1 SEHNR, CDR2 FQNEAQ (reference sequence).

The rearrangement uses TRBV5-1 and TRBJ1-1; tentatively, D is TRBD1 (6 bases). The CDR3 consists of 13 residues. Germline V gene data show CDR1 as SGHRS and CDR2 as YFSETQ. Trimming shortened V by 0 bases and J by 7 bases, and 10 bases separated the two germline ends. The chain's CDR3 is CASSLVGGNEAFF. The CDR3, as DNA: TGCGCCAGCAGCTTGGTAGGGGGAAATGAAGCTTTCTTT.

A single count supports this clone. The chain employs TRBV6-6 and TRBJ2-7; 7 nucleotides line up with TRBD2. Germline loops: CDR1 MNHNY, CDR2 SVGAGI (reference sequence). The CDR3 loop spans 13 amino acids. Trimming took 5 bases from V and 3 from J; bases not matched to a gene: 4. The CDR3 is CASSQWGGYEQYF. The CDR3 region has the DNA TGTGCCAGCAGTCAGTGGGGGGGCTACGAGCAGTACTTC.

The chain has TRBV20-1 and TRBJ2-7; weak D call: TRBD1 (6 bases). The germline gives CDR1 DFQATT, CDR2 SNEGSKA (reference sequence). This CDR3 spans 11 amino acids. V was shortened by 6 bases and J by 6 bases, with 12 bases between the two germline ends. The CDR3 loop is CSARTDPEQYF. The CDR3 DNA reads TGCAGTGCGCGGACAGACCCCGAGCAGTACTTC.

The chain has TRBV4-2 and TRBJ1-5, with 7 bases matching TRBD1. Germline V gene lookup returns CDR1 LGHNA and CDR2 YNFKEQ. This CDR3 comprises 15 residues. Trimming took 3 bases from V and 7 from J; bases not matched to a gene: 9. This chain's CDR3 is CASSQGDSQGQPQHF. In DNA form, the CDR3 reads TGTGCCAGCAGCCAGGGGGACAGCCAAGGGCAGCCCCAGCATTTT.

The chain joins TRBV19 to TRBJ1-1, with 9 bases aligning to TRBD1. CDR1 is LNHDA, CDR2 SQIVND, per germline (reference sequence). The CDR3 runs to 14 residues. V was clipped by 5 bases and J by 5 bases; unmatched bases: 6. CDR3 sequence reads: CASSPRDRVTEAFF. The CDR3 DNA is TGTGCCAGTAGTCCCCGGGACAGGGTGACTGAAGCTTTCTTT.

The CDR3 sequence: CASSLARPNYGYTF. CDR3 bases: TGCGCCAGCAGCTTGGCCAGGCCCAACTATGGCTACACCTTC. V usage is TRBV5-1 and J usage is TRBJ1-2; no clear D gene. From germline, CDR1 is SGHRS and CDR2 YFSETQ. CDR3 length: 14 amino acids. Deletions cut 0 bases from V and 2 bases from J, with 8 bases between.

The CDR3, as DNA: TGTGCCAGCTCACAGACAGAGGCGGGTGGCTACACCTTC. This codes for CASSQTEAGGYTF. The genes are TRBV18 and TRBJ1-2; D may be TRBD1 (5 bases). CDR1 is KGHSH, CDR2 LQKENI, per germline. V lost 4 bases and J lost 7, with 13 bases in between. The CDR3 totals 13 residues. Full variable domain (remainder filled in from reference TRBV18 and TRBJ1-2): NAGVMQNPRHLVRRRGQEARLRCSPMKGHSHVYWYRQLPEEGLKFMVYLQKENIIDESGMPKERFSAEFPKEGPSILRIQQVVRGDSAAYFCASSQTEAGGYTFGSGTRLTVV.

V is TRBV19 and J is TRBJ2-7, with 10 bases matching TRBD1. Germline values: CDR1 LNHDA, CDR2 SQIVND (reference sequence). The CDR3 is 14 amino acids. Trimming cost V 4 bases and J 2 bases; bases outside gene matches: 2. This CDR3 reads CASSTGQGTYEQYF. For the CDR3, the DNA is TGTGCCAGTAGTACGGGACAGGGGACCTACGAGCAGTACTTC.

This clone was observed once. The CDR3 coding sequence is TGTGCCAGCAGCTACAGGCTAACAAGCACAGATACGCAGTATTTT. Protein sequence: CASSYRLTSTDTQYF. The chain couples TRBV11-3 to TRBJ2-3; a weak D match, TRBD1 (5 bases). Germline V gene lookup returns CDR1 SGHNT and CDR2 YENEEA. V shed 4 bases and J shed 0 bases, with 11 bases lying between them. The CDR3 consists of 15 residues. Using reference TRBV11-3 and TRBJ2-3 for the parts outside the CDR3, the full variable domain is EAGVVQSPRYKIIEKKQPVAFWCNPISGHNTLYWYLQNLGQGPELLIRYENEEAVDDSQLPKDRFSAERLKGVDSTLKIQPAELGDSAVYLCASSYRLTSTDTQYFGPGTRLTVL.